The 22 T cell receptor beta chains listed next were all sequenced from one sample in a study of cytomegalovirus exposure and HLA in healthy donors. PCR used 60 Vbeta primers and 13 Jbeta primers. Measured with immunoSEQ multiplex PCR; TCRdb has only the in-frame clones, and not every one. The table lists 100,000 to 150,000 clones. Specimen: PBMCs. Receptors were obtained from a man aged 18 to 29 in good health and CMV-seronegative.

The rearrangement links TRBV11-3 to TRBJ2-5; TRBD2 might be the D (6 bases). CDR1 is SGHNT and CDR2 is YENEEA in the germline V gene. The CDR3 has 15 residues. Trimming shortened V by 3 bases and J by 4 bases, and 15 bases separated the two germline ends. The CDR3, as DNA: TGTGCCAGCAGCTTGGGGACTTCGGGCACAGAGACCCAGTACTTC. This translates into CASSLGTSGTETQYF.

The genes are TRBV7-9 and TRBJ2-7; D not certain. V gave up 1 base and J gave up 0 bases, with 10 bases separating them. This CDR3 has 15 residues. Germline loops: CDR1 SEHNR, CDR2 FQNEAQ (reference sequence). The CDR3 here is CASSLGARNSYEQYF. The CDR3 DNA reads as TGTGCCAGCAGCTTAGGGGCCAGAAACTCCTACGAGCAGTACTTC.

V and J are TRBV27 and TRBJ1-6, with D uncertain. Germline V gives CDR1 MNHEY, CDR2 SMNVEV (reference sequence). The CDR3 contains 13 residues. V shed 3 bases and J shed 5 bases, with 5 bases lying between them. The CDR3 coding sequence is TGTGCCAGCAGTTTCGGGGATAATTCACCCCTCCACTTT. Amino acid sequence: CASSFGDNSPLHF.

The chain links TRBV10-1 to TRBJ2-3, with D possibly TRBD2 on 6 matching bases. V shed 3 bases and J shed 0 bases, with 10 bases lying between them. The CDR3 loop spans 15 amino acids. Per germline, CDR1 WNHNN and CDR2 SYGVQD (reference sequence). Here the CDR3 reads CASSDPGTSTDTQYF. In nucleotides, the CDR3 is TGCGCCAGCAGTGACCCCGGGACTAGCACAGATACGCAGTATTTT.

The chain combines TRBV19 with TRBJ2-7; TRBD2 might be the D (6 bases). The germline V gene encodes CDR1 LNHDA and CDR2 SQIVND (reference sequence). The CDR3 covers 14 residues. V was clipped by 7 bases and J by 2 bases, with 15 bases between them. Here the CDR3 reads CASTPRGTAYEQYF. Written as DNA, the CDR3 is TGTGCCAGTACCCCCCGCGGGACTGCCTACGAGCAGTACTTC.

The chain recombines TRBV9 with TRBJ1-1; D unresolved. Germline V gene sequence: CDR1 SGDLS, CDR2 YYNGEE. The V end lost 0 bases, the J end lost 6 bases, and 21 bases lay between the germline ends. The CDR3 has 17 amino acids. The DNA of the CDR3 is TGTGCCAGCAGCGTAGCTCCTCTTCGAGGGTATGGCGCTGAAGCTTTCTTT. Its protein is CASSVAPLRGYGAEAFF.

The chain combines TRBV5-1 with TRBJ1-2, with TRBD1 matching 8 bases. CDR3 length: 15 residues. The V gene end was trimmed by 4 bases and the J gene end by 5 bases; junction bases not matched to a gene: 10. In germline, CDR1 is SGHRS, CDR2 YFSETQ. The CDR3 region is CASSDGQGRGYGYTF. CDR3 coding DNA: TGCGCCAGCAGCGACGGACAGGGTAGGGGGTATGGCTACACCTTC.

The chain employs TRBV30 and TRBJ1-6; tentative D call: TRBD1 (5 bases). Germline-derived CDR1 and CDR2 are GTSNPN and SVGIG (reference sequence). The V end lost 4 bases, the J end lost 5 bases, and 9 bases lay between the germline ends. This CDR3 comprises 13 residues. This chain's CDR3 is CAWKGQDNSPLHF. The CDR3 nucleotides read TGTGCCTGGAAGGGGCAGGATAATTCACCCCTCCACTTT.

V and J are TRBV4-1 and TRBJ2-7; D call uncertain. CDR1 MGHRA and CDR2 YSYEKL come from the germline V gene. The CDR3 spans 15 residues. V was shortened by 1 base and J by 2 bases, with 12 bases between the two germline ends. The CDR3 region is CASSQAAGPTYEQYF. The CDR3 DNA is TGCGCCAGCAGCCAAGCTGCCGGTCCGACCTACGAGCAGTACTTC.

The chain has TRBV6-1 and TRBJ1-5, with 8 positions matching TRBD1. This CDR3 region has 14 residues. V lost 3 bases to trimming and J lost 4 bases; unmatched junction nucleotides: 2. CDR1 MNHNS and CDR2 SASEGT come from the germline V gene. The DNA of the CDR3 is TGTGCCAGCAGTGAGCAGGGGGCTAATCAGCCCCAGCATTTT. This encodes CASSEQGANQPQHF.

V gene TRBV2 combines with J gene TRBJ2-3, with TRBD1 matching 8 bases. This CDR3 has 15 amino acids. Germline CDR1 SNHLY, CDR2 FYNNEI. Trimming cost V 6 bases and J 4 bases; bases outside gene matches: 9. This CDR3 reads CASRQDREASDTQYF. CDR3 in DNA: TGTGCCAGCAGACAGGACAGGGAAGCTTCAGATACGCAGTATTTT.

The rearrangement joins TRBV28 to TRBJ1-5; 9 positions agree with TRBD1. Germline loops: CDR1 MDHEN, CDR2 SYDVKM. V trimming: 6 bases; J trimming: 4 bases; junction bases outside the gene matches: 7. The CDR3 extends over 15 amino acids. The CDR3 protein is CASSWGTGRNQPQHF. The DNA of the CDR3 is TGTGCCAGCAGCTGGGGGACAGGGCGTAATCAGCCCCAGCATTTT.

The genes are TRBV19 and TRBJ1-2; D gene unclear. The V gene's germline CDR1 is LNHDA and CDR2 SQIVND (reference sequence). This CDR3 comprises 12 residues. Deletions cut 5 bases from V and 8 bases from J, with 12 bases between. CDR3 in amino acids: CASSWAGVGYTF. In nucleotides, the CDR3 is TGTGCCAGTAGTTGGGCGGGAGTCGGCTACACCTTC.

V and J are TRBV6-5 and TRBJ2-7, with 13 bases that match TRBD2. Germline V CDR1 and CDR2: MNHEY, SVGAGI. With 5 bases clipped from V and 4 bases from J, the junction kept 5 bases outside the gene matches. The CDR3 consists of 15 residues. The CDR3 region is CASSRGTSGMYEQYF. In nucleotides, the CDR3 is TGTGCCAGCAGTCGCGGGACTAGCGGGATGTACGAGCAGTACTTC.

Of note for this clone: The germline gene is not matched at one end of the junction; a read error may be the cause. The chain is built from TRBV5-1 and TRBJ1-4; tentatively, D is TRBD1 (6 bases). Looked up from germline, CDR1 is SGHRS and CDR2 is YFSETQ. The CDR3 consists of 13 residues. The CDR3 spells CASSLYRDDKLFF. The CDR3 nucleotides read TGCGCCAGCAGCTTGTACAGGGATGACAAACTGTTTTTT.

The rearrangement links TRBV13 to TRBJ2-1; D possibly corresponds to TRBD2 (6 bases). The CDR3 length is 14 residues. V shed 8 bases and J shed 8 bases, with 19 bases lying between them. CDR1 PRHDT and CDR2 FYEKMQ come from the germline V gene (reference sequence). CDR3 loop: CASGPWGGPHEQFF. CDR3 bases: TGTGCCAGCGGCCCCTGGGGAGGCCCCCATGAGCAGTTCTTC. Using reference TRBV13 and TRBJ2-1 for the parts outside the CDR3, the full variable domain is AAGVIQSPRHLIKEKRETATLKCYPIPRHDTVYWYQQGPGQDPQFLISFYEKMQSDKGSIPDRFSAQQFSDYHSELNMSSLELGDSALYFCASGPWGGPHEQFFGPGTRLTVL.

The J gene is TRBJ2-7, the V gene TRBV6-1, with 11 bases aligning to TRBD1. Losses at the gene ends were 2 bases for V and 2 bases for J; bases not matched to a gene: 5. The CDR3 runs to 16 residues. From germline, CDR1 is MNHNS and CDR2 SASEGT. The CDR3 sequence: CASSEPGQGATYEQYF. The CDR3 region has the DNA TGTGCCAGCAGTGAACCAGGACAGGGGGCGACCTACGAGCAGTACTTC.

The CDR3 protein is CALVGPDRTKFNTGELFF. Written as DNA, the CDR3 is TGTGCCTTAGTGGGTCCAGACAGGACAAAATTTAACACCGGGGAGCTGTTTTTT. The chain recombines TRBV30 with TRBJ2-2; tentative D call: TRBD1 (6 bases). The CDR3 has 18 amino acids. Germline values: CDR1 GTSNPN, CDR2 SVGIG (reference sequence). V was trimmed by 7 bases and J by 2 bases, leaving 26 bases between them.

This chain joins TRBV4-1 and TRBJ2-2; 10 nucleotides agree with TRBD2. CDR1 and CDR2 from the germline V gene are MGHRA and YSYEKL. Germline trimming cut 10 bases from V and 6 bases from J; bases unmatched to any gene: 11. The CDR3 length is 15 residues. In nucleotides, the CDR3 is TGCGCCATATCACCACTAGCGGGATTCCCCGGGGAGCTGTTTTTT. As protein: CAISPLAGFPGELFF.

Points on this clone: The germline gene is not matched at one end of the junction; a read error may be the cause. The chain is built from TRBV11-3 and TRBJ2-7, with 7 nucleotides matching TRBD1. Germline CDR1 and CDR2: SGHNT and YENEEA. The CDR3 has 14 residues. The CDR3 loop is CASSLGTGSNEQYF. The CDR3 DNA follows: TGTGCCAGCAGCTTAGGGACAGGCTCCAACGAGCAGTACTTC.

The chain joins TRBV5-1 to TRBJ2-7; possibly TRBD1 for D (6 bases). The CDR3 covers 14 residues. V was cut by 4 bases and J by 10 bases, with 21 bases left in between. Germline V lookup: CDR1 SGHRS, CDR2 YFSETQ. Here the CDR3 DNA reads TGCGCCAGCAGCCCAACCGGACAGTACCATGAACAGTACTTC. Protein sequence: CASSPTGQYHEQYF. Filled out from reference TRBV5-1 and TRBJ2-7, the complete variable domain reads KAGVTQTPRYLIKTRGQQVTLSCSPISGHRSVSWYQQTPGQGLQFLFEYFSETQRNKGNFPGRFSGRQFSNSRSEMNVSTLELGDSALYLCASSPTGQYHEQYFGPGTRLTVT.

The rearrangement links TRBV5-1 to TRBJ2-5, with D perhaps TRBD1 (6 bases). The CDR3 extends over 12 amino acids. Germline V gives CDR1 SGHRS, CDR2 YFSETQ. With 4 bases removed from V and 4 bases from J, the gap between germline ends came to 8 bases. CDR3 DNA: TGCGCCAGCAGCACCAGGGGAGAGACCCAGTACTTC. Translating gives CASSTRGETQYF.